This TCR beta chain is drawn from a study of spatial heterogeneity in lung cancer. Turning to the study itself: Fewer alpha-chain than beta-chain sequences were consistently detected. Whole-study findings and limits: The counts of expanded TCRs, ubiquitous and regional, tracked ubiquitous and regional nonsynonymous mutations, respectively. Tumor mutation count correlated with how many alpha and beta TCRs expanded intratumorally.

Time point of the sample: sample taken at primary tumor resection. TCRdb independently ran MiXCR on the 5' RACE reads; one entry per CDR3 protein. The sample has just over 8,000 distinct CDR3 sequences, 9.6% seen once; the top ten hold less than 15%. The table lists this clonotype with many counts. Its antigen remains unknown. The sample was lung tumor tissue, taken at surgery. The sequence was obtained from a male donor with early-stage non-small cell lung cancer.

CDR3 residues: CSAFGTSGGAVNEDTQYF. The CDR3 coding sequence is TGCAGTGCGTTTGGGACGAGCGGGGGGGCGGTTAATGAAGATACGCAGTATTTT. This chain links TRBV20-1 with TRBJ2-3; 10 nucleotides agree with TRBD2. CDR1 is DFQATT, CDR2 SNEGSKA, per germline (reference sequence). CDR3 length: 18 amino acids. The trim removed 6 bases at V and 5 bases at J, leaving 20 bases unmatched.